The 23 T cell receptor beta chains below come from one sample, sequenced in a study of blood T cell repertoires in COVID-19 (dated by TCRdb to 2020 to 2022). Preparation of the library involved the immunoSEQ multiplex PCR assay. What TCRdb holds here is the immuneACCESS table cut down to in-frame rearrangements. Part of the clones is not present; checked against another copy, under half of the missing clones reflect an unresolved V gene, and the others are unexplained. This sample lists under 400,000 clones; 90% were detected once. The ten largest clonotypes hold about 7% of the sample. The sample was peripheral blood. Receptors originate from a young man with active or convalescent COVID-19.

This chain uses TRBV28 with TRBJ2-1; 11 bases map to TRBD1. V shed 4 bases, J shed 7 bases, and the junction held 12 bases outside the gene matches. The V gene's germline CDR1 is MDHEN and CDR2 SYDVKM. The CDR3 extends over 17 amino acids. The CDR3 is CASSSLPGQGAWNEQFF. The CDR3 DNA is TGTGCCAGCAGTTCCCTCCCCGGACAGGGGGCATGGAATGAGCAGTTCTTC.

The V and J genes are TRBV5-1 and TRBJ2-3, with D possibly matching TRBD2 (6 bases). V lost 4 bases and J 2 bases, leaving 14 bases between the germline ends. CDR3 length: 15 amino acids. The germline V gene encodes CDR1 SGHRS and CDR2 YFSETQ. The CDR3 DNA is TGCGCCAGCAGCGTCGGGGACTCTAACACAGATACGCAGTATTTT. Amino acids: CASSVGDSNTDTQYF.

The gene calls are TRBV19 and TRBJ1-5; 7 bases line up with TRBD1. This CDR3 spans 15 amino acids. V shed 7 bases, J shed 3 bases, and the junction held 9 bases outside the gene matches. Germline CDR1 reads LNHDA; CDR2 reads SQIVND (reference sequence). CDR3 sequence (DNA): TGTGCCAGTAATCCCCGGGACAGTCCCAATCAGCCCCAGCATTTT. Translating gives CASNPRDSPNQPQHF.

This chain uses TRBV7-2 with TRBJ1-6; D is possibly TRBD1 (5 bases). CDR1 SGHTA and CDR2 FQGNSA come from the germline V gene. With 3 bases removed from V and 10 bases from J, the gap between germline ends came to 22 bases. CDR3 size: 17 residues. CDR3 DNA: TGTGCCAGCAGCTTGGGGAACAGCCAAAAGGGGTACTCACCCCTCCACTTT. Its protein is CASSLGNSQKGYSPLHF.

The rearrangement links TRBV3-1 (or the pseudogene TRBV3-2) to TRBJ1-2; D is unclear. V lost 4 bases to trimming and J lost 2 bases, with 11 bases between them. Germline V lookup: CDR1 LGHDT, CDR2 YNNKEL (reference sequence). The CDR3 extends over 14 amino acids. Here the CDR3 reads CASSPRAANYGYTF. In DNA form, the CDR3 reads TGTGCCAGCAGCCCCCGTGCGGCCAACTATGGCTACACCTTC.

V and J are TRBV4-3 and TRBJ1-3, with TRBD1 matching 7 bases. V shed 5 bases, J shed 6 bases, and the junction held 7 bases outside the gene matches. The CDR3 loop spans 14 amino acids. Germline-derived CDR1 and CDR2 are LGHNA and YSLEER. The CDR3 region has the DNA TGCGCCAGCAGCGGAGGGACAGTTCAAAACACCATATATTTT. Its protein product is CASSGGTVQNTIYF.

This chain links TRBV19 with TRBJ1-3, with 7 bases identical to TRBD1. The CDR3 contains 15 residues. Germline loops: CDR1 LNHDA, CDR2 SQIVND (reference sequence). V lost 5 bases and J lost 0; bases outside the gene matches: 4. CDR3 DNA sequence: TGTGCCAGTAGTCGGGGACAGAGCTCTGGAAACACCATATATTTT. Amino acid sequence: CASSRGQSSGNTIYF.

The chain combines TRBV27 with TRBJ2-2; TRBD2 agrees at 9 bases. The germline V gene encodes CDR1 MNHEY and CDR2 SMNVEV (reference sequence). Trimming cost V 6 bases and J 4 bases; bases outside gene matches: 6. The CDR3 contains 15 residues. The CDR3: CASRRREGLTGELFF. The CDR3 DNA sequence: TGTGCCAGCAGACGGCGGGAGGGCCTCACCGGGGAGCTGTTTTTT.

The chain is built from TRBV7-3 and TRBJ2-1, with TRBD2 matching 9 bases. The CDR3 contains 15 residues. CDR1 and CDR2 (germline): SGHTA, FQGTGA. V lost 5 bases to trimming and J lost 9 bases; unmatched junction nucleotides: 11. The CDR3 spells CASSPRSGRSSEQFF. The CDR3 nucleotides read TGTGCCAGCAGCCCCCGAAGCGGGAGGAGCAGTGAGCAGTTCTTC.

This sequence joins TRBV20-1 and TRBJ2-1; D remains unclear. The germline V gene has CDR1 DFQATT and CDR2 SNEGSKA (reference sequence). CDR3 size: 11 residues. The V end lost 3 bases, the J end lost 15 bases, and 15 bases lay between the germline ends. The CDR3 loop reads CSASALRRWFF. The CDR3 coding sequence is TGCAGTGCTAGTGCCCTACGTCGTTGGTTCTTC.

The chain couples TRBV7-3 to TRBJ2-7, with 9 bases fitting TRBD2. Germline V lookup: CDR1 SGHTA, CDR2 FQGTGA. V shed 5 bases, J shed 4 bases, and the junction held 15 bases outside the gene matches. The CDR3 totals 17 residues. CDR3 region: CASSLGQPGLAPYEQYF. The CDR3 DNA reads TGTGCCAGCAGCCTCGGACAGCCGGGACTAGCTCCGTACGAGCAGTACTTC. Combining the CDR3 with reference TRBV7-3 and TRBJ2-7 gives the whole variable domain GAGVSQTPSNKVTEKGKYVELRCDPISGHTALYWYRQSLGQGPEFLIYFQGTGAADDSGLPNDRFFAVRPEGSVSTLKIQRTERGDSAVYLCASSLGQPGLAPYEQYFGPGTRLTVT.

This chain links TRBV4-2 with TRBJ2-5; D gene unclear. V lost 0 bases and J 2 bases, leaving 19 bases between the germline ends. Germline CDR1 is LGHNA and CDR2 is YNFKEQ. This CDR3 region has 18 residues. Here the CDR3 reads CASSQDWQPLPLQETQYF. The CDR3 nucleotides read TGTGCCAGCAGCCAAGATTGGCAGCCACTACCTCTTCAAGAGACCCAGTACTTC.

This chain's CDR3 is CASTLAGGPDTQYF. The DNA for the CDR3 is TGTGCCAGTACCCTAGCGGGGGGTCCAGATACGCAGTATTTT. The chain is built from TRBV19 and TRBJ2-3, with 11 bases lining up with TRBD2. This CDR3 is built from 14 residues. Germline loops: CDR1 LNHDA, CDR2 SQIVND (reference sequence). The V gene end was trimmed by 7 bases and the J gene end by 4 bases; junction bases not matched to a gene: 4. The full variable domain, completed using reference TRBV19 and TRBJ2-3, is DGGITQSPKYLFRKEGQNVTLSCEQNLNHDAMYWYRQDPGQGLRLIYYSQIVNDFQKGDIAEGYSVSREKKESFPLTVTSAQKNPTAFYLCASTLAGGPDTQYFGPGTRLTVL.

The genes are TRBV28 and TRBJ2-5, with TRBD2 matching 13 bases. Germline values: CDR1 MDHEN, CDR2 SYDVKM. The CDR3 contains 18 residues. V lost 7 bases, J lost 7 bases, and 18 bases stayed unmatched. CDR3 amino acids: CASNVAGLAGAHGGTQYF. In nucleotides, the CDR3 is TGTGCCAGCAACGTCGCTGGACTAGCGGGAGCCCACGGGGGGACCCAGTACTTC.

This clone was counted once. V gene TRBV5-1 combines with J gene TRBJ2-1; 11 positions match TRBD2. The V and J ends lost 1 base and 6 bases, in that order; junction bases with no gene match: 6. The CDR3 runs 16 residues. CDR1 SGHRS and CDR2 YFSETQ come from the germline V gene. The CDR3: CASSLQRLAGTNEQFF. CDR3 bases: TGCGCCAGCAGCTTGCAACGACTAGCGGGGACCAATGAGCAGTTCTTC.

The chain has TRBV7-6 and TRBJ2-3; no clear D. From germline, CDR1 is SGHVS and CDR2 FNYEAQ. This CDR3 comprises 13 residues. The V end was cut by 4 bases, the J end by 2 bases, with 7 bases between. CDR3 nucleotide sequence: TGTGCCAGCAGCTGGCGGTACACAGATACGCAGTATTTT. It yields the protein CASSWRYTDTQYF.

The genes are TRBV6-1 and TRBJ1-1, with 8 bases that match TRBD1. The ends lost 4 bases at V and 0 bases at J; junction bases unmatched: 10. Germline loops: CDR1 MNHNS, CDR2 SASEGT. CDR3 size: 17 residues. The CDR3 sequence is CASSGGQGASMNTEAFF. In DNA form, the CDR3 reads TGTGCCAGCAGTGGGGGCCAGGGGGCCTCTATGAACACTGAAGCTTTCTTT.

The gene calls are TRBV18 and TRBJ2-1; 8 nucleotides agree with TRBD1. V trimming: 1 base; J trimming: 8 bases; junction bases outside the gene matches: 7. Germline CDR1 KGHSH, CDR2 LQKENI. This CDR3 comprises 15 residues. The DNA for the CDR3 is TGTGCCAGCTCACCACAAACGACAGGGGCAGATGAGCAGTTCTTC. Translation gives CASSPQTTGADEQFF.

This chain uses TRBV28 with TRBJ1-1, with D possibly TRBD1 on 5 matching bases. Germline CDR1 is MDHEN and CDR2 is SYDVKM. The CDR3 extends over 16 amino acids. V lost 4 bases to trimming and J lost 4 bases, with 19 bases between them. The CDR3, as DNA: TGTGCCAGCAGTTCCTCAGATGGGGCGGGGGGCACTGAAGCTTTCTTT. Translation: CASSSSDGAGGTEAFF.

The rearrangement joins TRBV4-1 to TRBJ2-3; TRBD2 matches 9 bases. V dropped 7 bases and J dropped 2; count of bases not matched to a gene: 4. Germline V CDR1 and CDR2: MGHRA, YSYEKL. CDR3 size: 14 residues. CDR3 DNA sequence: TGCGCCAGCACGGGACTAGCTTCCACAGATACGCAGTATTTT. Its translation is CASTGLASTDTQYF.

The CDR3 DNA follows: TGTGCCAGCAGCCCCTTTTCGGGCGGGAGCTACGAGCAGTACTTC. This encodes CASSPFSGGSYEQYF. V is TRBV7-6 and J is TRBJ2-7; 7 bases agree with TRBD2. The J segment lost 3 bases and the V segment lost 5 bases, leaving 10 bases of the junction unmatched. The CDR3 has 15 amino acids. CDR1 and CDR2 (germline): SGHVS, FNYEAQ.

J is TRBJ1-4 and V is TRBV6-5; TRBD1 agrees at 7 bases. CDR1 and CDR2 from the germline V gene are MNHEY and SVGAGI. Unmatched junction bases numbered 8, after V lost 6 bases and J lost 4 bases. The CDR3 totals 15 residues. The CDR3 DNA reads TGTGCCAGCAGGGACCCCCGGGACAGTAATGAAAAACTGTTTTTT. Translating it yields CASRDPRDSNEKLFF.

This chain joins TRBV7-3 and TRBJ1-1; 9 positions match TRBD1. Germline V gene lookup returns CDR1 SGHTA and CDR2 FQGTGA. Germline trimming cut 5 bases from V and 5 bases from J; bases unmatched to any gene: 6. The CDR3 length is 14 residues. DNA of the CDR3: TGTGCCAGCAGCCTAGGACAGGGGAGGACTGAAGCTTTCTTT. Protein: CASSLGQGRTEAFF.